Detailed here is one T cell receptor beta chain. This clonotype was observed many times. Its antigen is currently not known. It has no much larger one-base neighbor in the sample; base qualities were not kept. This record belongs to a study of T cell repertoires in cytomegalovirus infection (dated by TCRdb to between 2018 and 2021). Regarding the study in general: The peptide stimulations were aimed at well-studied HLA-B-restricted epitopes as well as recently identified HLA-C-restricted CMV epitopes, whose presentation resists viral immunomodulation. Donor HLA type was relevant to the analysis, because carriage of CMV infection together with the matching HLA type was indicated by public TCR beta signatures. The paper's findings and limits, for the study overall: In the ex vivo response, HLA-C-restricted CMV-specific TCR beta clonotypes were dominant, and in two of eight donors the single most frequent clonotype came from this HLA-C-restricted group. In both this cohort and an independent roughly 400-donor cohort, the cumulative frequency of public TCR beta family members distinguished carriers of CMV infection plus the relevant HLA type.

TCRdb shows the sequencer as Illumina HiSeq 1500. In-frame beta chains were kept once TCRdb had trimmed the public reads at Q25 with fastp and called clones with MiXCR. Identical CDR3 proteins give one entry, which carries the most common genes and DNA. Recorded for this sample are roughly 700,000 distinct CDR3 sequences; around 31% of them occurred a single time. The top ten hold 15% to 20% of the sample. The CDR3 measures 12 amino acids from cysteine to phenylalanine. The only DNA kept is the CDR3, 36 bases in frame from the first base. Looking up the germline V gene (reference sequence) yields CDR1 SEHNR and CDR2 FQNEAQ. V loses 5 bases of germline sequence and J loses 8 bases, and the interval between the two ends is 10 bases. Interpreted using the paper, the treatment or condition label stands for: in vitro stimulation with specific CMV peptide epitopes to enrich CMV-specific T cells.

The TCR sequence derives from a human donor in good health (CMV status not recorded). Some clones in this sample may be carry-over from other donors' samples. The sample was cultured PBMCs, taken from culture after CMV antigen stimulation. The chain is encoded by TRBV7-9 joined to TRBJ1-3, with TRBD1 perhaps the D gene, on 5 matching bases. The bases are TGTGCCAGCAGCCACACGGGGGACACCATATATTTT. This gives the protein CASSHTGDTIYF.